A single sample gave rise to the 14 T cell receptor beta chains below, sequenced in a study of human T cells and chemical hapten exposure. Time point described: patch test 1, 2 weeks after DPC sensitization. Treatment indicated: therapeutic diphenylcyclopropenone sensitization with weekly scalp DPC. TCRdb reprocessed the RACE reads with MiXCR, giving one entry per CDR3 protein. This table has around 100,000 distinct CDR3 sequences, approximately 10% appearing once. Here the sequenced sample was whole blood, taken in connection with sensitization to the hapten diphenylcyclopropenone (DPC). These receptors came from a woman in her thirties or forties with alopecia areata. Some clones in this sample may be carry-over from other donors' samples.

Worth noting for this clonotype: Given a much more abundant clone one base away, this may be a read error. V gene TRBV28 combines with J gene TRBJ2-5; 8 bases are shared with TRBD2. CDR3 length equals 14 residues. CDR1 and CDR2 (germline): MDHEN, SYDVKM. Here the CDR3 DNA reads TGTGCCAGCAGTCTAACTAGCGGTAGAGAGACCCAGTGCTTC. It is translated as CASSLTSGRETQCF.

The chain combines TRBV6-1 with TRBJ2-5; the D gene is possibly TRBD1 (6 bases). Germline lookup yields CDR1 MNHNS and CDR2 SASEGT. Trimming removed 6 bases at V and 5 bases at J, with 16 bases between. CDR3 length: 14 amino acids. DNA for the CDR3: TGTGCCAGCAGCCAGGGGCCCTCCAGGGAGACCCAGTACTTC. It specifies CASSQGPSRETQYF.

The chain employs TRBV7-6 and TRBJ2-1; D is possibly TRBD1 or TRBD2 (6 bases each). Between the trimmed V and J ends, which lost 2 bases and 6 bases, there was a span of 14 bases. This CDR3 has 15 residues. Looked up from germline, CDR1 is SGHVS and CDR2 is FNYEAQ. For the CDR3, the DNA is TGTGCCAGCAGCTTATTCTCGGGGGCGGGCAATGAGCAGTTCTTC. Protein: CASSLFSGAGNEQFF.

This clonotype was recorded a few times. The CDR3 DNA sequence: TGTGCCAGCAGCCTAAGAGAGGGGGGTTACGATGAGCAGTTCTTC. It is translated as CASSLREGGYDEQFF. The chain is built from TRBV9 and TRBJ2-1, with D perhaps matching TRBD1 or TRBD2 (6 bases each). The CDR3 runs 15 residues. Trimming left V 4 bases short and J 8 bases short, with 19 bases between. Per germline, CDR1 SGDLS and CDR2 YYNGEE. The full variable domain, its missing parts supplied by reference TRBV9 and TRBJ2-1, is DSGVTQTPKHLITATGQRVTLRCSPRSGDLSVYWYQQSLDQGLQFLIQYYNGEERAKGNILERFSAQQFPDLHSELNLSSLELGDSALYFCASSLREGGYDEQFFGPGTRLTVL.

Ten or more counts support this clonotype. CDR3 sequence: CASSPRTGGSDEQFF. CDR3 nucleotides: TGCGCCAGCAGCCCCCGTACAGGAGGGTCCGATGAGCAGTTCTTC. The V and J genes are TRBV4-1 and TRBJ2-1, with D possibly TRBD2 on 6 matching bases. Germline CDR1 and CDR2: MGHRA and YSYEKL. The CDR3 has 15 amino acids. Trimming removed 4 bases from V and 8 bases from J, with 18 bases in between.

Many counts were recorded for this clonotype. This chain links TRBV2 with TRBJ2-5; the D call may be TRBD1 or TRBD2 (6 bases each). This CDR3 has 15 amino acids. The V and J ends lost 5 bases and 5 bases respectively, with 18 bases between them. CDR1 SNHLY and CDR2 FYNNEI come from the germline V gene. This chain's CDR3 is CASSPLSGAGETQYF. In DNA form, the CDR3 reads TGTGCCAGCAGTCCTCTCTCGGGGGCAGGGGAGACCCAGTACTTC.

The chain uses TRBV20-1 and TRBJ2-3; TRBD1 matches at 7 bases. This CDR3 comprises 16 residues. Germline trimming cut 6 bases from V and 2 bases from J; bases unmatched to any gene: 14. CDR1 and CDR2 from the germline V gene are DFQATT and SNEGSKA (reference sequence). CDR3 residues: CSAPETGNIYTDTQYF. DNA for the CDR3: TGCAGTGCCCCTGAGACAGGGAATATTTACACAGATACGCAGTATTTT.

This clonotype was seen at least ten times. The chain couples TRBV14 to TRBJ2-7, with TRBD2 identical over 7 bases. Losses at the gene ends were 3 bases for V and 2 bases for J; bases not matched to a gene: 4. Per germline, CDR1 SGHDN and CDR2 FVKESK. The CDR3 totals 14 residues. CDR3: CASSQALAAYEQYF. In DNA form, the CDR3 reads TGTGCCAGCAGCCAGGCGCTAGCGGCCTACGAGCAGTACTTC.

The genes are TRBV29-1 and TRBJ1-1, with 7 bases aligning to TRBD1. This CDR3 has 12 residues. With 6 bases clipped from V and 2 bases from J, the junction kept 3 bases outside the gene matches. Germline V gene lookup returns CDR1 SQVTM and CDR2 ANQGSEA. The CDR3 loop reads CSVRQGNTEAFF. DNA of the CDR3: TGCAGCGTGAGACAGGGAAACACTGAAGCTTTCTTT. The full variable domain, in which reference TRBV29-1 and TRBJ1-1 provide the parts outside the CDR3, is SAVISQKPSRDICQRGTSLTIQCQVDSQVTMMFWYRQQPGQSLTLIATANQGSEATYESGFVIDKFPISRPNLTFSTLTVSNMSPEDSSIYLCSVRQGNTEAFFGQGTRLTVV.

There are a few counts of this clonotype. V gene TRBV30 combines with J gene TRBJ1-2; 7 nucleotides align to TRBD1. Germline V gives CDR1 GTSNPN, CDR2 SVGIG (reference sequence). After removal of 2 bases from V and 6 bases from J, the junction contained 12 bases not matched to a gene. The CDR3 is 15 residues long. CDR3 sequence (DNA): TGTGCCTGGAGTTTCTACAGGGGAGAAGAGAATGGCTACACCTTC. Translating gives CAWSFYRGEENGYTF.

This clonotype was seen more than once but under ten times. The gene calls are TRBV20-1 and TRBJ2-5; 9 bases are shared with TRBD1. The V gene end was trimmed by 3 bases and the J gene end by 2 bases; junction bases not matched to a gene: 10. Germline V gives CDR1 DFQATT, CDR2 SNEGSKA (reference sequence). The CDR3 contains 16 residues. The CDR3, as DNA: TGCAGTGCTAGGGCCCCGACGGGACAGGGACAAGAGACCCAGTACTTC. Encoded protein: CSARAPTGQGQETQYF.

The sample holds many counts of this clonotype. The DNA of the CDR3 is TGCAGCGTTGAAGAAGGAGGGGGTGGTCAGCCCCAGCATTTT. It translates to CSVEEGGGGQPQHF. The J gene is TRBJ1-5, the V gene TRBV29-1; D may be TRBD1 (6 bases). V shed 0 bases and J shed 6 bases, with 12 bases lying between them. This CDR3 region has 14 residues. Germline loops: CDR1 SQVTM, CDR2 ANQGSEA.

A few counts support this clonotype. The chain is built from TRBV27 and TRBJ1-5; D might be TRBD1 (6 bases). This CDR3 region has 14 residues. Germline CDR1 and CDR2: MNHEY and SMNVEV (reference sequence). V gave up 3 bases and J gave up 4 bases, with 10 bases separating them. CDR3 sequence: CASSFARGNQPQHF. DNA for the CDR3: TGTGCCAGCAGTTTTGCCAGGGGAAATCAGCCCCAGCATTTT.

This clonotype was counted only a few times. The chain recombines TRBV20-1 with TRBJ2-7; D gene unclear. The germline V and J ends were trimmed by 3 bases and 3 bases, with 15 bases remaining between them. Germline CDR1 and CDR2: DFQATT and SNEGSKA (reference sequence). CDR3 length: 14 amino acids. This CDR3 is CSARPPLLRYEQYF. The CDR3, as DNA: TGCAGTGCTAGGCCCCCCCTCTTACGCTACGAGCAGTACTTC.